This T cell receptor (beta chain) is from a study of cytomegalovirus exposure and HLA in healthy donors. The PCR made use of 60 Vbeta and 13 Jbeta primers. Profiling relied on immunoSEQ multiplex PCR, and the TCRdb table lists in-frame clones only, not all of them. The data show more than 95,000 clones, roughly 70% seen once. In germline, CDR1 is SGHRS, CDR2 YFSETQ. The ends were cut back, 0 bases at V and 1 base at J, with 4 bases in the middle. The CDR3 length is 13 residues. The rearrangement uses TRBV5-1 and TRBJ1-1; D is unresolved. What was sequenced was PBMCs. This clonotype was sampled from a woman aged 18-29 years in good health and CMV-seronegative. CDR3 sequence: CASSLERNTEAFF. CDR3 coding DNA: TGCGCCAGCAGCTTGGAGAGGAACACTGAAGCTTTCTTT.